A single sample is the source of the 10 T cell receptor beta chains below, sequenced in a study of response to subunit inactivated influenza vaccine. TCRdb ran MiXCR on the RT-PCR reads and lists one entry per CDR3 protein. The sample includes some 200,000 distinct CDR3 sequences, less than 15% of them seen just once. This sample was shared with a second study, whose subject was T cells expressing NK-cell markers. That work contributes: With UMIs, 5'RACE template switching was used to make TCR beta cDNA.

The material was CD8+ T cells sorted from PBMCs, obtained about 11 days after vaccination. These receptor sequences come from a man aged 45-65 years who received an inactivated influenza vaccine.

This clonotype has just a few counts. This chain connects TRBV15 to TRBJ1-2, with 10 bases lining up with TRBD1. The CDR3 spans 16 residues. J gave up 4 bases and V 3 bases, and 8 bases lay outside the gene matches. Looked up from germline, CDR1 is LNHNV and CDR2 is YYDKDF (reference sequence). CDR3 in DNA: TGTGCCACCAGCAGCCGGGACAGGGGCTCTTTCTATGGCTACACCTTC. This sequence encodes CATSSRDRGSFYGYTF.

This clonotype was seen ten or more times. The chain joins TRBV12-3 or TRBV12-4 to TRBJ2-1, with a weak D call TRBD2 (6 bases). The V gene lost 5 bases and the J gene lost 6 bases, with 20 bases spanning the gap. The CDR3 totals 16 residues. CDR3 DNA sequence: TGTGCCAGCAGTATACCCTGGACCGGGGGATCCAATGAGCAGTTCTTC. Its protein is CASSIPWTGGSNEQFF.

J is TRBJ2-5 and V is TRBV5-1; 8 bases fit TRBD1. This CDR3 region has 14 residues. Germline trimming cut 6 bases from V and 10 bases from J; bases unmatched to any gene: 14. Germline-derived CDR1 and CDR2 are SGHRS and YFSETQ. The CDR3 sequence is CASNSLQGVTDQYF. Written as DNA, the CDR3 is TGCGCCAGCAACTCCTTACAGGGGGTAACGGACCAGTACTTC.

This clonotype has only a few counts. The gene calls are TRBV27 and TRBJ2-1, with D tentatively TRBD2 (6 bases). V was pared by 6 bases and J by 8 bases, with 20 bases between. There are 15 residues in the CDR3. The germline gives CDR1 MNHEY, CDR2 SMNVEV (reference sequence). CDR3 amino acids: CASRTPGLGYYEQFF. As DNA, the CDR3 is TGTGCCAGCAGGACGCCGGGACTCGGTTATTATGAGCAGTTCTTC.

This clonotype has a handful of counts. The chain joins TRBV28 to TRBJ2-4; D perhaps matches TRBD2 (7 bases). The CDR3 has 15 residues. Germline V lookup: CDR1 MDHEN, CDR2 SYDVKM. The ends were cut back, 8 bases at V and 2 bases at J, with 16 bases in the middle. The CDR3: CASGGLAASKNIQYF. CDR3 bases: TGTGCCAGCGGGGGGCTAGCGGCCTCCAAAAACATTCAGTACTTC.

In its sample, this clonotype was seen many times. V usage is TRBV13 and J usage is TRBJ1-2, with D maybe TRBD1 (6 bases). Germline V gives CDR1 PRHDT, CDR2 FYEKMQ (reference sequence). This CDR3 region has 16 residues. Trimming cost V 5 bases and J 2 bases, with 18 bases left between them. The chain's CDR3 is CASSERGALQNYGYTF. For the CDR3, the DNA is TGTGCCAGCAGCGAGCGGGGGGCACTACAAAACTATGGCTACACCTTC.

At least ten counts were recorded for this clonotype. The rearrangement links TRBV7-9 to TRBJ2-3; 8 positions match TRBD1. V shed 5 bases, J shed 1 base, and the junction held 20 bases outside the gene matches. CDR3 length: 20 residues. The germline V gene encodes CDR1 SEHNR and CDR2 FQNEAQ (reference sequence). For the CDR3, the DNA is TGTGCCAGCAGCCATATTGCGGGACAGGCTTTTTCCGAGGGCACAGATACGCAGTATTTT. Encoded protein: CASSHIAGQAFSEGTDTQYF.

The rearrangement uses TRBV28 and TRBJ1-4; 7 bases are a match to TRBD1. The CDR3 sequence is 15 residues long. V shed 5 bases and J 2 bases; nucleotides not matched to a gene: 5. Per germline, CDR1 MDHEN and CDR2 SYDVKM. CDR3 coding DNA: TGTGCCAGCAGTGACAACAGGGGTACTAATGAAAAACTGTTTTTT. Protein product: CASSDNRGTNEKLFF.

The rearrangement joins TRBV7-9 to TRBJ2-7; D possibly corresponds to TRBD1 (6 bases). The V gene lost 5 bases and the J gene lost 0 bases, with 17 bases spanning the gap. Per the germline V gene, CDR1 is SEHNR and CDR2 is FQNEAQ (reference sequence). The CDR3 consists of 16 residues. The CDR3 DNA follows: TGTGCCAGCAGCAACGGACAGTTTTTCCTCTCCTACGAGCAGTACTTC. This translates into CASSNGQFFLSYEQYF.

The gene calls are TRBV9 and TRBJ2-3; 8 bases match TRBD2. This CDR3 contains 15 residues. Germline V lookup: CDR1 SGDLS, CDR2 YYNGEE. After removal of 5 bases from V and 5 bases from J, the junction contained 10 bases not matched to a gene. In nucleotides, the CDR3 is TGTGCCAGCAGTTTTTCGGGGGGGCTCGGAGATACGCAGTATTTT. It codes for CASSFSGGLGDTQYF.